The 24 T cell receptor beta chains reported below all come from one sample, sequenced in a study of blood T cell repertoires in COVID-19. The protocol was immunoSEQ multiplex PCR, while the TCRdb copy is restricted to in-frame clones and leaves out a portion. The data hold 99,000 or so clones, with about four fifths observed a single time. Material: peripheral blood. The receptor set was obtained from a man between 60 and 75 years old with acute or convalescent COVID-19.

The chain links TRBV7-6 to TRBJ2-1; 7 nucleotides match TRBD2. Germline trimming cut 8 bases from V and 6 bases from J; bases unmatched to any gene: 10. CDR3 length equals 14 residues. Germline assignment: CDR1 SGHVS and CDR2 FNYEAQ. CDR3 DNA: TGTGCCAGCTCAGCGGGAAACCCCCCCAATGAGCAGTTCTTC. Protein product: CASSAGNPPNEQFF.

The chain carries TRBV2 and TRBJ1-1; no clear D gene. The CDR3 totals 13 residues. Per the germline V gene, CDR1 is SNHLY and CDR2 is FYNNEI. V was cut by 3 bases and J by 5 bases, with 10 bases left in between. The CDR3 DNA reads TGTGCCAGCAGTGATGAGGGTGGGACTGAAGCTTTCTTT. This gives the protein CASSDEGGTEAFF.

Here the CDR3 reads CATSDRDRPQETQYF. CDR3 nucleotide sequence: TGTGCCACCAGTGACCGGGACAGGCCCCAAGAGACCCAGTACTTC. This rearrangement joins TRBV24-1 to TRBJ2-5, with 8 bases fitting TRBD1. The CDR3 has 15 residues. Germline V lookup: CDR1 KGHDR, CDR2 SFDVKD. The ends lost 4 bases at V and 1 base at J; junction bases unmatched: 4.

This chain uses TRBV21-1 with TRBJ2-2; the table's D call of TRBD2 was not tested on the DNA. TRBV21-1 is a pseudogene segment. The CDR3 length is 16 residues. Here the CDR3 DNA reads TGTGCCAGCAGCAAGTATCCGCGGGATAACACCGGGGAGCTGTTTTTT. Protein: CASSKYPRDNTGELFF.

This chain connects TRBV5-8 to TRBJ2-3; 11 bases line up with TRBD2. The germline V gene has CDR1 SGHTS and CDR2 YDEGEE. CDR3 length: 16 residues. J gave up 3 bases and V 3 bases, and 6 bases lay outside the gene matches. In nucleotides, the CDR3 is TGTGCCAGCAGCTCTCTAGCGGGAGGCCTTACAGATACGCAGTATTTT. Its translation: CASSSLAGGLTDTQYF.

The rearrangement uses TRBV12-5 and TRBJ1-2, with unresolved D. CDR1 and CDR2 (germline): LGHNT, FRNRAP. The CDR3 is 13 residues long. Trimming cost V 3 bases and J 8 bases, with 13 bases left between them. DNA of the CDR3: TGTGCTAGTGGTTTTGGGCTTCTGGAAGGCTACACCTTC. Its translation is CASGFGLLEGYTF.

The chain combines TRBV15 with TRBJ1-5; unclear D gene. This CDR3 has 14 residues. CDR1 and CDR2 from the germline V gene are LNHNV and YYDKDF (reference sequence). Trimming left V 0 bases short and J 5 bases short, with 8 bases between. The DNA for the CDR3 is TGTGCCACCAGCAGAGATATAAGAGATCAGCCCCAGCATTTT. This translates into CATSRDIRDQPQHF.

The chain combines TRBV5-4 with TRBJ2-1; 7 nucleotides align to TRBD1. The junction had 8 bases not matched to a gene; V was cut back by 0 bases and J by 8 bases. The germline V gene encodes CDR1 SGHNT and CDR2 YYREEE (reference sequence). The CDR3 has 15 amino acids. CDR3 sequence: CASSLGMDRWDEQFF. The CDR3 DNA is TGTGCCAGCAGCTTGGGGATGGACAGGTGGGATGAGCAGTTCTTC.

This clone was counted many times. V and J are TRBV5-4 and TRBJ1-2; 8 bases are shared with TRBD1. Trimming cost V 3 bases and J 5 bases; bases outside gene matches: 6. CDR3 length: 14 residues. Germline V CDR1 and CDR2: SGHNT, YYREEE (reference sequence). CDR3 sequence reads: CASSSRDRTYGYTF. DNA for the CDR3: TGTGCCAGCAGCTCCCGGGACAGGACTTATGGCTACACCTTC.

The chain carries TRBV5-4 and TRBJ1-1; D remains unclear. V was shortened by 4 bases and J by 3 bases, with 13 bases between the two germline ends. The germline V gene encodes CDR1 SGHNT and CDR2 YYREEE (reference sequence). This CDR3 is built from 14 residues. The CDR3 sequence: CASSPGRGYTEAFF. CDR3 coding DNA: TGTGCCAGCAGCCCCGGTCGTGGTTACACTGAAGCTTTCTTT.

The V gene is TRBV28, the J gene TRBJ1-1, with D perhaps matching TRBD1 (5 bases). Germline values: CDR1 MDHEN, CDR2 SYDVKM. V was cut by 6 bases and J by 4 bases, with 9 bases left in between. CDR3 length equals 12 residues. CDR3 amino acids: CASRVGGTEAFF. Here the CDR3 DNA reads TGTGCCAGCAGGGTGGGGGGCACTGAAGCTTTCTTT.

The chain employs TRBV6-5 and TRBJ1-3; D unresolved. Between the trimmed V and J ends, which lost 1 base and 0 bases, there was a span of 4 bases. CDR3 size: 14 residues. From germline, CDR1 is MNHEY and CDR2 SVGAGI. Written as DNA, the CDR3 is TGTGCCAGCAGTTACTTCGGCTCTGGAAACACCATATATTTT. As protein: CASSYFGSGNTIYF.

The DNA for the CDR3 is TGCAGCGCGCAGGGAATGTGGGACACTGAAGCTTTCTTT. Amino acids: CSAQGMWDTEAFF. The rearrangement links TRBV29-1 to TRBJ1-1, with a tentative D call TRBD1 (5 bases). V was pared by 7 bases and J by 3 bases, with 15 bases between. Germline V gene sequence: CDR1 SQVTM, CDR2 ANQGSEA. The CDR3 length is 13 residues.

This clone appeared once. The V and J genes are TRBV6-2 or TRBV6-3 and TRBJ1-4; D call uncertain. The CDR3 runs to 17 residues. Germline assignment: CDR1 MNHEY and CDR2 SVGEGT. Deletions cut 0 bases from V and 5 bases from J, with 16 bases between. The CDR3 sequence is CASSYSRRQLQNEKLFF. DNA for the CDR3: TGTGCCAGCAGTTACTCTCGGAGGCAGCTTCAGAATGAAAAACTGTTTTTT.

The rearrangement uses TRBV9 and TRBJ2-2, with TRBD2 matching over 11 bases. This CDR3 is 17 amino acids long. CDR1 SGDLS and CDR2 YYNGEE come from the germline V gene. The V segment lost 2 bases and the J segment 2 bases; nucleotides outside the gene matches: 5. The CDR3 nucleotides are TGTGCCAGCAGCGTGGGGACTAGCGGCAAAAACACCGGGGAGCTGTTTTTT. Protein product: CASSVGTSGKNTGELFF.

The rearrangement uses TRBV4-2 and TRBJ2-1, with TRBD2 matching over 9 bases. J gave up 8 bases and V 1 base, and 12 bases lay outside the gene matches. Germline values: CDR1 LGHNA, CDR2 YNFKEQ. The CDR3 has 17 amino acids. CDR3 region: CASSQVPAGGPGDEQFF. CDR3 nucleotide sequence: TGTGCCAGCAGCCAAGTCCCTGCGGGAGGGCCTGGCGATGAGCAGTTCTTC.

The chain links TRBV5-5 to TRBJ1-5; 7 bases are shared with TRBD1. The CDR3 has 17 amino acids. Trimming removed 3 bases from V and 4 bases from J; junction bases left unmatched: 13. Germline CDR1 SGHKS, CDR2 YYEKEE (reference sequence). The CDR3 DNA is TGTGCCAGCAGCTCTCGACCGGCAGGGGGAAATAATCAGCCCCAGCATTTT. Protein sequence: CASSSRPAGGNNQPQHF.

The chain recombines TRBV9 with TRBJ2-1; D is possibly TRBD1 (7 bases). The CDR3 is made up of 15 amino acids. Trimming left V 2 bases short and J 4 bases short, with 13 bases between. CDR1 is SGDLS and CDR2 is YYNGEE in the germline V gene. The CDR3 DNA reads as TGTGCCAGCAGCGTGGGGGCGGGACAGTACAATGAGCAGTTCTTC. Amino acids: CASSVGAGQYNEQFF.

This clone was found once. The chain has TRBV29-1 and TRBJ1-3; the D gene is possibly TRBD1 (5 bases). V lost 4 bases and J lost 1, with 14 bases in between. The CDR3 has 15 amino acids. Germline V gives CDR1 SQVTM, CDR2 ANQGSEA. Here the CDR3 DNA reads TGCAGCGTTGCGGAGGGCGGGGGGTCTGGAAACACCATATATTTT. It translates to CSVAEGGGSGNTIYF.

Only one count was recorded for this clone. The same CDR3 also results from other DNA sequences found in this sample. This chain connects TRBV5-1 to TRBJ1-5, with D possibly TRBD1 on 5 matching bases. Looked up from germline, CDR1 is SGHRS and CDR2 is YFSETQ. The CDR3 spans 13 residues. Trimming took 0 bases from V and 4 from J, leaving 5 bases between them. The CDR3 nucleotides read TGCGCCAGCAGCTTGGGACAGAATCAGCCCCAGCATTTT. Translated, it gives CASSLGQNQPQHF.

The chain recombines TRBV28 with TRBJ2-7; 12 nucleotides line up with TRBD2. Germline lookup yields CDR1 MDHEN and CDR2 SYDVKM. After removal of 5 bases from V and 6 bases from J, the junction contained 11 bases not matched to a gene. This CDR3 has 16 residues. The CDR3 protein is CASSPSGRAVLGEQYF. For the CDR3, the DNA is TGTGCCAGCAGTCCTAGCGGGAGGGCCGTACTTGGCGAGCAGTACTTC.

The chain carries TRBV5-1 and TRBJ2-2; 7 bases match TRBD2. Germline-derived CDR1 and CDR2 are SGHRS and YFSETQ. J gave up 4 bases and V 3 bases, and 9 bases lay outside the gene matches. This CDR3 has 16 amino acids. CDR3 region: CASSSLAGYGTGELFF. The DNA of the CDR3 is TGCGCCAGCAGCTCATTAGCGGGCTACGGCACCGGGGAGCTGTTTTTT.

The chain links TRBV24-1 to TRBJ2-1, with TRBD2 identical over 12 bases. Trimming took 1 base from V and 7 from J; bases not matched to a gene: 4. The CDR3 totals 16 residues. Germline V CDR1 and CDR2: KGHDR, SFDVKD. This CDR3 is CATSDFRLAGENEQFF. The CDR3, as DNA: TGTGCCACCAGTGATTTCCGACTAGCGGGAGAAAATGAGCAGTTCTTC.

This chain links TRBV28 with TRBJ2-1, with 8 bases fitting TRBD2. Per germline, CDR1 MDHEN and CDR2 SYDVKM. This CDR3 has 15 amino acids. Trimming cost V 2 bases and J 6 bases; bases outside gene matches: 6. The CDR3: CASSLGTSLSNEQFF. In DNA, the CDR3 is TGTGCCAGCAGTTTAGGGACTAGTCTTTCCAATGAGCAGTTCTTC.